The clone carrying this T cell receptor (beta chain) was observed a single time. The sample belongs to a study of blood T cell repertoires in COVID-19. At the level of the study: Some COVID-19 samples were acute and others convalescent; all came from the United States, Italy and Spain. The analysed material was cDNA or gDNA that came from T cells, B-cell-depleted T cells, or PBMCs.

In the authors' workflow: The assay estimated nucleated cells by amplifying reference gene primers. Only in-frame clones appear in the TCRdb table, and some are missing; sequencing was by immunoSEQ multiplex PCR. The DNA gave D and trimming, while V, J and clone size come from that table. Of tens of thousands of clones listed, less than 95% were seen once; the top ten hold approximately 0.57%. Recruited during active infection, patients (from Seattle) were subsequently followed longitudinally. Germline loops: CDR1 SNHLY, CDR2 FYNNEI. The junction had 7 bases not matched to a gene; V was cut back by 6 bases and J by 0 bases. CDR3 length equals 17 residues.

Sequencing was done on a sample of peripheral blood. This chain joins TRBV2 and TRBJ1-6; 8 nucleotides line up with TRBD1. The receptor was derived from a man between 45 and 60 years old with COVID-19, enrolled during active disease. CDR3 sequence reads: CASSRYRGSSYNSPLHF. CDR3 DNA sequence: TGTGCCAGCAGCCGTTACAGGGGGAGCTCCTATAATTCACCCCTCCACTTT.